This T cell receptor beta chain was captured by sequencing in a study of shared clonotypes between healthy human individuals. Background on the study: The donor pool was made up of two women and a few men aged 18 to 49.

Notes on this clone: Its matching antigen is unknown.

Findings and caveats of the study: Tissue TCR repertoires likely differ from these blood-only repertoires. Rarefaction showed sorted-subset sequencing was incomplete despite large depth.

CD45RO negativity and positive selection for CCR7 defined naive CD8 cells, a population that excluded terminally differentiated effector memory CD45RA+ cells. Sorted-subset replicate PCRs used roughly 210 ng of genomic DNA. This amount corresponded to some 32,000 T cell genomes. Here immunoSEQ multiplex PCR was the method, and the copy in TCRdb shows in-frame clones only, minus some. The table has about 580,000 clones, roughly 98% seen once. Germline V gives CDR1 MNHEY, CDR2 SMNVEV (reference sequence). The CDR3 sequence is 14 residues long. V was pared by 7 bases and J by 7 bases, with 19 bases between.

The specimen sequenced was naive CD8+ T cells sorted from blood. The clonotype comes from a young man in good health. The chain has TRBV27 and TRBJ2-5; D is unresolved. The CDR3: CASIPPELIWTQYF. In DNA, the CDR3 is TGTGCCAGCATCCCTCCCGAGCTCATTTGGACCCAGTACTTC.